One sample yielded the 7 T cell receptor delta chains listed below, sequenced in a study of Vδ1+ human thymocytes. Overall study findings and caveats: Highly polyclonal TRG and TRD repertoires with Gaussian CDR3 length distributions appeared in thymus.

Extracted RNA was reverse transcribed into cDNA. CDR3 amplicons came from multiplex PCR with pooled V-gene forward and constant-region reverse primers. TCRdb fed the multiplex PCR reads to CATT. The sample consists of roughly 55,000 delta-chain clones, about a sixth of them appearing once. Their cognate antigens are unknown. Sequencing used Vdelta1+ gamma-delta thymocytes from the thymus. Subset reported: FACS-sorted CD3+ TCRalphabeta- TCRVdelta1+ TCRVdelta2- thymocytes. All receptors come from a boy less than two years old who had congenital heart surgery.

This clone has just a few counts. The chain recombines TRDV1 with TRDJ1, with D possibly matching TRDD3 (6 bases). The CDR3 is made up of 19 amino acids. Germline CDR1 reads TSWWSYY; CDR2 reads QGS. V was cut by 2 bases and J by 0 bases, with 22 bases left in between. CDR3 protein: CALGESPYSTGRHTDKLIF. The CDR3 DNA follows: TGTGCTCTTGGGGAAAGTCCCTACTCCACTGGGAGACACACCGATAAACTCATCTTT.

This clone was counted a few times. The V call is TRDV1, the J call TRDJ1, with D hard to call. The CDR3 is made up of 17 amino acids. Trimming took off 0 bases at V and 0 bases at J, with 14 bases between the two ends. Germline values: CDR1 TSWWSYY, CDR2 QGS. The CDR3 spells CALGELVGPVYTDKLIF. In nucleotides, the CDR3 is TGTGCTCTTGGGGAACTGGTGGGTCCGGTTTACACCGATAAACTCATCTTT.

V is TRDV1 and J is TRDJ1; a weak D match, TRDD3 (5 bases). CDR3 size: 16 residues. Trimming pared 5 bases from V and 2 bases from J, leaving 18 bases between. Per germline, CDR1 TSWWSYY and CDR2 QGS. The CDR3 sequence is CALGKDGERETDKLIF. CDR3 in DNA: TGTGCTCTTGGGAAGGACGGGGAGAGGGAGACCGATAAACTCATCTTT.

Notes on this clone: This same CDR3 is encoded by further DNA sequences in the sample. The V call is TRDV1, the J call TRDJ1, with D possibly being TRDD3 (7 bases). Germline V gives CDR1 TSWWSYY, CDR2 QGS. This CDR3 region has 21 residues. Trimming took off 4 bases at V and 0 bases at J, with 30 bases between the two ends. In nucleotides, the CDR3 is TGTGCTCTTGGGGTCCTACTTCGGAGGATACGATGGGAGAAGTACACCGATAAACTCATCTTT. Its protein is CALGVLLRRIRWEKYTDKLIF.

This clone was detected only a few times. This chain joins TRDV1 and TRDJ1, with D maybe TRDD3 (6 bases). Germline lookup yields CDR1 TSWWSYY and CDR2 QGS. The CDR3 extends over 19 amino acids. Trimming took 7 bases from V and 2 from J, leaving 29 bases between them. The CDR3 is CALDYDPPPGWGWTDKLIF. CDR3 sequence (DNA): TGTGCTCTTGACTACGATCCCCCGCCCGGCTGGGGTTGGACCGATAAACTCATCTTT.

The rearrangement uses TRDV1 and TRDJ1; 12 positions agree with TRDD3. The germline CDR1 and CDR2 sequences are TSWWSYY and QGS. The J segment lost 3 bases and the V segment lost 4 bases, leaving 24 bases of the junction unmatched. This CDR3 is built from 22 residues. CDR3 bases: TGTGCTCTTGGGGTGTCCTTCCTACCCGCCTTACTGGGGGATACAAAAGCCGATAAACTCATCTTT. This encodes CALGVSFLPALLGDTKADKLIF.

The chain carries TRDV1 and TRDJ1; perhaps TRDD3 as D (6 bases). The germline V and J ends were trimmed by 4 bases and 3 bases, with 27 bases remaining between them. The CDR3 is 19 amino acids. Germline CDR1 and CDR2: TSWWSYY and QGS. CDR3 in DNA: TGTGCTCTTGGGGCAATCAGGGGGAAGCCACCGGGAGGGGCCGATAAACTCATCTTT. Translating it yields CALGAIRGKPPGGADKLIF.